This TCR beta chain was documented in a study of shared clonotypes between healthy human individuals. Germline CDR1 and CDR2: MNHEY and SMNVEV (reference sequence). Trimming took 8 bases from V and 3 from J, leaving 14 bases between them. This CDR3 spans 13 amino acids. Over several immunoSEQ plates, each subset's genomic DNA was distributed in even portions. TCRdb's copy holds only in-frame clones and misses some; the assay was immunoSEQ multiplex PCR. This table holds millions of clones, 93% found once. Sequencing used naive CD4+ T cells from PBMCs. As to subset: CD45RA+ positively selected. The V call is TRBV27, the J call TRBJ2-7; D perhaps matches TRBD1 (6 bases). This receptor was obtained from a man aged 18 to 30 in good health. Some clones in this sample may be carry-over from other donors' samples. The chain's CDR3 is CASSEDSIYEQYF. CDR3 bases: TGTGCCAGCTCAGAGGACAGTATCTACGAGCAGTACTTC.